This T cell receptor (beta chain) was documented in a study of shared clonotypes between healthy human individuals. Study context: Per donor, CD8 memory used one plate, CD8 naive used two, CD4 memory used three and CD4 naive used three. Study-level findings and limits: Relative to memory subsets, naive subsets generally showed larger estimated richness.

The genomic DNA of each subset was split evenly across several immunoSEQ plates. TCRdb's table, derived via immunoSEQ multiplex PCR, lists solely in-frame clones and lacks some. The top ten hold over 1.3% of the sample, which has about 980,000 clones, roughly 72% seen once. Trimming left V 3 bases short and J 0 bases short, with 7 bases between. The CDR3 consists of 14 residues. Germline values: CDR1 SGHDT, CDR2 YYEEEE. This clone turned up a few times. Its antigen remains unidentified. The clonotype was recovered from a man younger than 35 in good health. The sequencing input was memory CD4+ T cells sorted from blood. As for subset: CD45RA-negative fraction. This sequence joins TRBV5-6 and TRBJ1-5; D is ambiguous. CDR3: CASSSYYSNQPQHF. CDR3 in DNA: TGTGCCAGCAGCTCCTATTATAGCAATCAGCCCCAGCATTTT.